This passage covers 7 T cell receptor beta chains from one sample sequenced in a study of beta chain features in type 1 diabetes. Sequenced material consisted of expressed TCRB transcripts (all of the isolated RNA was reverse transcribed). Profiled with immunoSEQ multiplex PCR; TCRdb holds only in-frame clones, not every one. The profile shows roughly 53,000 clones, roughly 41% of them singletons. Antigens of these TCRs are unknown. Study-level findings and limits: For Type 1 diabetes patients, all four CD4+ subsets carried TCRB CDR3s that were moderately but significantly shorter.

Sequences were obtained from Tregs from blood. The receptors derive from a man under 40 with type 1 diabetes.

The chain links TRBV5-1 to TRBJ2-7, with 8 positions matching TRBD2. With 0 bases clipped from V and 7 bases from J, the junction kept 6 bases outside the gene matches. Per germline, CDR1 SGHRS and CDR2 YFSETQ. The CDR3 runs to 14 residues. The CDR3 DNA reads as TGCGCCAGCAGCTTGGGAGCGGGAGCATGGGAGCAGTACTTC. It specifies CASSLGAGAWEQYF.

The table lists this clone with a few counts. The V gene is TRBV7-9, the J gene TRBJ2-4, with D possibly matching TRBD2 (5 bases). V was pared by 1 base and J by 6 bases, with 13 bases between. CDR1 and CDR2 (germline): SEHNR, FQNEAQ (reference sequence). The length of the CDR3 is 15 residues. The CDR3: CASSLVLRTGNIQYF. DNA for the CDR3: TGTGCCAGCAGCTTAGTATTGAGGACTGGAAACATTCAGTACTTC.

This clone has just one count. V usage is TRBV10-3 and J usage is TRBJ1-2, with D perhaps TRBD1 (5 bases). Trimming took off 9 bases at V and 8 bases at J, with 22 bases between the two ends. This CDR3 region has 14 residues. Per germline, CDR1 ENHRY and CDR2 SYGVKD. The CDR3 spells CAILPGTSSGGYTF. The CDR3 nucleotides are TGTGCCATACTACCCGGGACTTCCTCGGGGGGCTACACCTTC.

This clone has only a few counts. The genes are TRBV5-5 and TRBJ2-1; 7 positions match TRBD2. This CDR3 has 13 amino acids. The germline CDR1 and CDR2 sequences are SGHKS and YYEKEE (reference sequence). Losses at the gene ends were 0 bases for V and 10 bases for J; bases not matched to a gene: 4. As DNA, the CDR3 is TGTGCCAGCAGCTTGGTGGGGAGGGAGGAGCAGTTCTTC. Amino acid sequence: CASSLVGREEQFF.

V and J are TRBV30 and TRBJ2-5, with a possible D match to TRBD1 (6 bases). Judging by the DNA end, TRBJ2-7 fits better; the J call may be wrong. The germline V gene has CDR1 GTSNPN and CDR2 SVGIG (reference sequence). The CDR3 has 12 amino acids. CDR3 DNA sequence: TGTGCCTGGAGTAAGGGGGCCTACGAGCAGTACTTC. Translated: CAWSKGAYEQYF.

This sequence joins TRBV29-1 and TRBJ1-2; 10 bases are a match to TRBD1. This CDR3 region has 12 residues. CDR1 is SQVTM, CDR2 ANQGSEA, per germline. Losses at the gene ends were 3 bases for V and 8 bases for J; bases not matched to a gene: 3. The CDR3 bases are TGCAGCGTTGACGGGACAGGGGTAGGCTACACCTTC. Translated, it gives CSVDGTGVGYTF.

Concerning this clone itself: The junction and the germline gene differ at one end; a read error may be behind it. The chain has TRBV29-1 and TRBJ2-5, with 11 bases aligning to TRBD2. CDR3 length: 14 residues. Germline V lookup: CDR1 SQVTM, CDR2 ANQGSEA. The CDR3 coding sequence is TGCAGCGTGGAAGGGACTAGCGGCCAAGAGACCCAGTACTTC. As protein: CSVEGTSGQETQYF.